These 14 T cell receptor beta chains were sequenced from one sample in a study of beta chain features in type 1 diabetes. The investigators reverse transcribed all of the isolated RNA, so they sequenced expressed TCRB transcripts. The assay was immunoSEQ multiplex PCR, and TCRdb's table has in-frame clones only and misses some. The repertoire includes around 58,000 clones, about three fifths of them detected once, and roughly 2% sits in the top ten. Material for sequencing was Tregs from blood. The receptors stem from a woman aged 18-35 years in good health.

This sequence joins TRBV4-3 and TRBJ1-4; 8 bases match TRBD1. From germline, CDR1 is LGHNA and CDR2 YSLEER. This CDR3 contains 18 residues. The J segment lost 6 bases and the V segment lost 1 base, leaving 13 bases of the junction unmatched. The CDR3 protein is CASSQAPHRTGYDEKLFF. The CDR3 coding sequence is TGCGCCAGCAGCCAAGCCCCACACCGGACAGGGTATGATGAAAAACTGTTTTTT.

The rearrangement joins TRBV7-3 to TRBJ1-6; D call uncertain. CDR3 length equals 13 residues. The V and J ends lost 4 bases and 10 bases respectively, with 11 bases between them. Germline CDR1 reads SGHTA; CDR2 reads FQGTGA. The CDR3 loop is CASSYNIGSPLHF. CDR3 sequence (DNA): TGTGCCAGCAGCTACAACATTGGCTCACCCCTCCACTTT.

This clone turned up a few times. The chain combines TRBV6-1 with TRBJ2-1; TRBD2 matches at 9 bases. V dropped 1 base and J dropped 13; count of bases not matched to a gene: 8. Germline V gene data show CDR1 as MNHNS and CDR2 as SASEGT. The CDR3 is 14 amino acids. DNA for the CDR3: TGTGCCAGCAGTGAAGGGAGCGGGGGGCCGGAACAGTTCTTC. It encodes CASSEGSGGPEQFF.

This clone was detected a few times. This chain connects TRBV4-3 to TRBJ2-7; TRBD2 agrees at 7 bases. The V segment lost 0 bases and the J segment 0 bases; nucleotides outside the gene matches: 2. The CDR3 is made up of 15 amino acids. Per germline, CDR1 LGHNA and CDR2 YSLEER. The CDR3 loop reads CASSQDREGSYEQYF. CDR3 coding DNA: TGCGCCAGCAGCCAAGACAGGGAGGGCTCCTACGAGCAGTACTTC.

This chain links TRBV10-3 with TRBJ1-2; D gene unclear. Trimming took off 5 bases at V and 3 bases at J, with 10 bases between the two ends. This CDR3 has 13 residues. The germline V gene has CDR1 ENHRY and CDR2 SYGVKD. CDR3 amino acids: CAISFALDYGYTF. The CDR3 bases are TGTGCCATCAGTTTCGCACTGGACTATGGCTACACCTTC.

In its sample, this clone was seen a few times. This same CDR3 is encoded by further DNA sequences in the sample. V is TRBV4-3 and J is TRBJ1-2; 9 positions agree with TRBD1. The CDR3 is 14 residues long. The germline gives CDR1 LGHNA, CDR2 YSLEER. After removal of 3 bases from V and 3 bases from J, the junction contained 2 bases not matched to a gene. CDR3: CASSQDRGYYGYTF. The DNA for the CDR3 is TGCGCCAGCAGCCAGGACAGGGGTTACTATGGCTACACCTTC.

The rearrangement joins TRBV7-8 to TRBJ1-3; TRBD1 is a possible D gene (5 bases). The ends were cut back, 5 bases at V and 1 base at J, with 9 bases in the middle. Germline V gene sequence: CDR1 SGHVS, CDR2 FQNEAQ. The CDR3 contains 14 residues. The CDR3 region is CASSVTASGNTIYF. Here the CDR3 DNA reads TGTGCCAGCAGCGTGACAGCGTCTGGAAACACCATATATTTT. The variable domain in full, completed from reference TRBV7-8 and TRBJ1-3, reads GAGVSQSPRYKVAKRGQDVALRCDPISGHVSLFWYQQALGQGPEFLTYFQNEAQLDKSGLPSDRFFAERPEGSVSTLKIQRTQQEDSAVYLCASSVTASGNTIYFGEGSWLTVV.

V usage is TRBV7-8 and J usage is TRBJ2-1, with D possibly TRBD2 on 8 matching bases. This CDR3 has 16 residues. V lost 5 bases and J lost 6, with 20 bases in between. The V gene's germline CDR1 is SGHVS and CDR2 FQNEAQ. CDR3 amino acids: CASSPITGGGGNEQFF. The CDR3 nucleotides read TGTGCCAGCAGCCCTATTACGGGAGGGGGCGGCAATGAGCAGTTCTTC.

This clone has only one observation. The CDR3 spells CASSPEGLLEQFF. Here the CDR3 DNA reads TGCGCCAGCAGCCCAGAGGGACTCCTTGAGCAGTTCTTC. The chain has TRBV5-1 and TRBJ2-1; perhaps TRBD2 as D (6 bases). Germline CDR1 and CDR2: SGHRS and YFSETQ. Trimming took off 4 bases at V and 9 bases at J, with 14 bases between the two ends. The CDR3 has 13 residues.

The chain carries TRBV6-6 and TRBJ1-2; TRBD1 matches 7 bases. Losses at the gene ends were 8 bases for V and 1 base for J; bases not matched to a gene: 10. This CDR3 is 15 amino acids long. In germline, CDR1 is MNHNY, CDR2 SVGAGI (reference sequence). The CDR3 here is CASSYPGQLNYGYTF. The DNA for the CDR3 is TGTGCCAGCTCCTACCCGGGACAGCTTAACTATGGCTACACCTTC.

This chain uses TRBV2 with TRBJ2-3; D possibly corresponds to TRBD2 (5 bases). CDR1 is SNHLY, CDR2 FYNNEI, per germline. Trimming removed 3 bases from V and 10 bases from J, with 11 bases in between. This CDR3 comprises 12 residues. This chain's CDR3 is CASSETIGSQYF. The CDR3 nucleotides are TGTGCCAGCAGTGAGACTATCGGTTCGCAGTATTTT. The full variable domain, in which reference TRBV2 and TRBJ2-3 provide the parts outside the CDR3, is EPEVTQTPSHQVTQMGQEVILRCVPISNHLYFYWYRQILGQKVEFLVSFYNNEISEKSEIFDDQFSVERPDGSNFTLKIRSTKLEDSAMYFCASSETIGSQYFGPGTRLTVL.

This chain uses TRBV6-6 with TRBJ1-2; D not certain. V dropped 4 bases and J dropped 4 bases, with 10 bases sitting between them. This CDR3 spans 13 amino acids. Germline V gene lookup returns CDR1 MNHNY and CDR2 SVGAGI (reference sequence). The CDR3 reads CASSSGSFYGYTF. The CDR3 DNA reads TGTGCCAGCAGTTCAGGCAGCTTCTATGGCTACACCTTC.

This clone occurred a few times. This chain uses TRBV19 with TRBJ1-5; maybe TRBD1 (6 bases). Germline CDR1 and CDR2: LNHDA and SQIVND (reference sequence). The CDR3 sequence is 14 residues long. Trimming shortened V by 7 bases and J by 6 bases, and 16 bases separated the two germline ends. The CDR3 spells CASTEEQGFQPQHF. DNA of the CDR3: TGTGCCAGTACCGAAGAGCAGGGGTTTCAGCCCCAGCATTTT.

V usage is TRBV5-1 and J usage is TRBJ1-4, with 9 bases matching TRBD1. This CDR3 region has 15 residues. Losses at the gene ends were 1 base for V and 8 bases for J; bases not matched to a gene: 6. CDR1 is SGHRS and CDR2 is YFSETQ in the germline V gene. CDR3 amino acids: CASSLLGQGGEKLFF. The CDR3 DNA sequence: TGCGCCAGCAGCTTGTTGGGACAGGGCGGAGAAAAACTGTTTTTT.